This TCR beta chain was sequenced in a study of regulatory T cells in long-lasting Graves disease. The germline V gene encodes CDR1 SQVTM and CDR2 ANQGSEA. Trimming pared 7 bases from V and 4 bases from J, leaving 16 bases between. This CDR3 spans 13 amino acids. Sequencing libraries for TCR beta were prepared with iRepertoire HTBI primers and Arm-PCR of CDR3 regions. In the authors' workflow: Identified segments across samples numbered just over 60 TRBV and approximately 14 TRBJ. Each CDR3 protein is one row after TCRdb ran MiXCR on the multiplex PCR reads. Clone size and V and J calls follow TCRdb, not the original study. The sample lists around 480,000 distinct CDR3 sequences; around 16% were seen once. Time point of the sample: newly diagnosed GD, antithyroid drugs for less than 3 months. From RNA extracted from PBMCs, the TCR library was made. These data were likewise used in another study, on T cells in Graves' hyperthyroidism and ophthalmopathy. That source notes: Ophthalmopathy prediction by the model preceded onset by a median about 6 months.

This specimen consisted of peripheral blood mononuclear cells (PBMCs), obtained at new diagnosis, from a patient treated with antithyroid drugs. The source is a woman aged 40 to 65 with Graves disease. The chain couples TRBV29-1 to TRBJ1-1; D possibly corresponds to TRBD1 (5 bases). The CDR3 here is CSALDGGITEAFF. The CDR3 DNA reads TGCAGCGCCCTGGACGGGGGAATCACTGAAGCTTTCTTT.